This T cell receptor (beta chain) comes out of a study of Graves' ophthalmopathy and Graves' hyperthyroidism. Findings and limits, study-wide: Most thyroid-expanded clonotypes exceeding 0.001 frequency were also found in blood.

The PBMCs used were ones drawn from 8 to 10 ml of fresh peripheral blood. The CDR3 consists of 18 residues. V trimming: 3 bases; J trimming: 3 bases; junction bases outside the gene matches: 17. Germline V gene data show CDR1 as SGHAT and CDR2 as FQNNGV. The study amplified TCR beta CDR3 regions using RNA transcripts. HTBI primers primed a first-round RT-PCR, and a second-round multiplex PCR followed. A single record per CDR3 protein comes from TCRdb applying MiXCR to the multiplex PCR reads. The sample contains 400,000 to 500,000 distinct CDR3 sequences, roughly 21% of which appear only once. This clonotype was counted at least ten times. Its antigen is not known.

The rearrangement uses TRBV11-2 and TRBJ2-7, with 7 bases that match TRBD1. Input material: peripheral blood. The origin of this receptor is a woman between 18 and 29 years old with stable Graves' hyperthyroidism. The CDR3 nucleotides read TGTGCCAGCAGCTTCAACAGGGGCCTGCATAGGAAAAACTACGAGCAGTACTTC. Residues: CASSFNRGLHRKNYEQYF.